The text below deals with one TCR beta chain. Its cognate antigen has yet to be identified. One junction end disagrees with the germline gene, perhaps due to a read error. The cohort consisted of 600 to 700 healthy bone marrow donors. Cohort members were all nominally healthy when sampled, although unrecorded immune exposures were likely present. The donor was CMV seronegative and belonged to the group of under 400 seronegative cohort members. A peripheral blood sample was collected from each donor, and TCR beta sequencing was performed on peripheral blood mononuclear cells. The Qiagen DNeasy Blood Extraction Kit was used to extract genomic DNA from the blood cell samples. The data were obtained in a study of cytomegalovirus exposure and HLA in healthy donors (dated by TCRdb to the late 2010s). In terms of the full investigation: In an earlier analysis of around 540 of the donors, around 300 Gb of sequence data and roughly 100 million unique TCR beta sequences from 180 million or so T cells were reported. Approximately 300 gigabases of sequencing data and 75 million to 85 million unique TCR sequences made up an early release that covered several hundred HLA-typed donors. Among the roughly 400 genotyped donors, about 85% belonged to the genetic ancestry cluster associated with self-reported Caucasian donors. The study aimed to test whether signatures of past pathogen exposure could be identified by cataloging public T cell receptors. Using immunosequencing, the study profiled T cell repertoires from 550 to 750 subjects and related those repertoires to cytomegalovirus serostatus. Along with the roughly 700-subject first cohort, a separate validation cohort of around 120 different subjects was used. To predict cytomegalovirus infection status, the study brought together high-throughput TCR immunosequencing, statistical association of individual TCRs with disease status, and machine learning. To study patterns of TCR occurrence, a later analysis re-analyzed previously published TCR beta repertoires from around 670 donors and added high-resolution HLA genotyping. In the later analysis, no new phenotypic data were used to find candidate immune exposures; instead, reliance was placed on TCR beta sequences and their occurrence across donors. To decide whether each TCR beta V gene segment behaved as functional or pseudogenic, an earlier analysis of fewer than 750 of the donors relied on high-throughput TCR beta sequencing. Alongside the repertoire data, information on donor age, sex, ethnicity and CMV serostatus was compiled. A later genetic analysis took genome-wide SNP genotypes for about three fifths of the 666 donors and used that subset as a discovery cohort. Every repertoire in the discovery cohort had been generated on one and the same sequencing platform. Class I and class II HLA loci were covered by the typing at four-digit resolution. The number of donors typed differed by locus, with roughly 629-640 for A, B, C, DRB1 and DQB1, 522 for DQA1, about 610 for DPA1, and around 450 for DPB1. A few DR-DQ haplotypes were treated as single units for association and clustering because of strong linkage in the cohort. On average, around 240,000 unique TCR beta nucleotide sequences were sequenced per donor among about 400 genotyped donors of the cohort, with roughly 18% of those sequences being non-productive. Beyond this particular receptor, the publication reports: Because some donors lacked HLA typing at each locus, the association tests relied only on the typed subset. Strong co-occurrence of HLA alleles, especially DR and DQ, made assigning TCR associations to individual alleles difficult. A further reported finding was that TCR beta sequences accurately predicted the HLA-A and HLA-B alleles for most subjects in the first cohort. Because counts were too low, about 18 rarely observed V segments, including chromosome 9 orphons, were excluded from the earlier analysis of 500 to 700 of the donors. In an earlier analysis of roughly 500 of the donors, most TCR beta V segments appeared in productive rearrangements about 87% or about 30% of the time, broadly matching IMGT annotations. In a later genetic analysis, fewer N-insertions in productive TCRs were reported among donors in an Asian-associated ancestry cluster than the approximately 630-donor mean. In a later analysis, TCR association rates were found to vary across HLA loci, with the most associated TCRs seen for DRB1 alleles and the fewest for HLA-C alleles. While some public TCRs were present in many individuals, most TCR sequences turned up only very rarely across donors. A later analysis associated about 18,000 TCR beta sequences with specific HLA alleles at a false discovery rate of 0.05. A total of fewer than 200 TCR beta chains were listed by the study as associated with cytomegalovirus. A few of the identified cytomegalovirus-associated TCR beta chains were confirmed in vitro to be specific for cytomegalovirus antigens. This cohort had only TCR beta chains sequenced, and the lack of alpha or paired-chain data limited which features could be detected. Most CMV-associated TCR beta chains appeared to be HLA-restricted in a later analysis, and the HLA associations seemed to be driven largely by CMV exposure. The sequencing pipeline was judged likely to have produced a cluster of highly shared sequence variants as a technical artifact. Several of the top co-occurrence clusters appeared to be linked to parvovirus B19, influenza, CMV and Epstein-Barr virus, according to a later analysis. Correlated functional status among segregating V segments might reflect linkage disequilibrium, but an unknown experimental factor could not be ruled out. The only immune exposure information available for the cohort was CMV serostatus. The classifier was reported to diagnose cytomegalovirus status with high specificity and sensitivity in both the original and validation cohorts. The authors suggested that the approach could potentially be generalized to other disease states and immunological phenotypes. In a later analysis, HLA-associated TCR beta chains showed more clonal expansion and lower generation probabilities than non-associated chains that were equally common. Presence/absence analyses assumed roughly uniform sequencing depth across donors, an assumption that may not hold. A later genetic analysis associated a missense DCLRE1C variant with V-gene and J-gene trimming of TCR beta chains, and an independent cohort replicated the association.

The library was obtained by the immunoSEQ multiplex PCR assay. For the multiplex PCR, a mixture combining 60 forward primers for TCR Vbeta segments and 13 reverse primers for TCR Jbeta segments was used. The CDR3 region of rearranged TCR beta genes was amplified from genomic DNA by a multiplex PCR assay. The Illumina HiSeq System was used to sequence the amplified TCR beta libraries as 87-base-pair reads. The original pipeline was this. A later analysis tallied tens of millions of unique TCR beta chains across the roughly 610 repertoires, and approximately 11 million of those chains were shared by two or more donors. Raw reads were error-corrected and collapsed into unique sequences by a nearest-neighbor algorithm in which closely related sequences were merged to remove PCR and sequencing errors. CDR3 sequences were aligned to IMGT reference sequences to assign V, D and J gene segments. For a sequence to be retained, a match of at least six nucleotides was required to both a V gene segment and a J gene segment. A rearrangement counted as productive if the CDR3 had no stop codons and remained in frame with V and J, and every other rearrangement counted as non-productive. CDR3 was defined according to IMGT convention as the region running from the second conserved V-encoded cysteine to the conserved J-encoded phenylalanine. The earlier analysis of 500 to 650 of the donors excluded any sequence lacking an unambiguous match to a single V gene segment. In an earlier analysis of 450 to 700 of the donors, V segments were called functional above 56.7% productive rearrangements and were called segregating when the between-donor standard deviation exceeded 5%. To diagnose cytomegalovirus status from the catalog of TCR beta chain sequences, a statistical classification framework was built. In a later analysis, TCR nucleotide sequences were compared against IMGT/GENE-DB human TR gene sequences so that V and J genes could be assigned. A later analysis assigned CDR3 sequences and most-parsimonious VDJ recombination scenarios with the TCRdist pipeline. In a later analysis, each TCR beta chain was defined by its CDR3 amino acid sequence together with its V-gene family, and reads without a unique V-gene family were excluded. To address suspected cross-contamination and a sequencing artifact, a later analysis removed around 590 highly shared, low-generation-probability nucleotide sequences. In a later analysis, a clonal expansion index for each public chain was calculated from normalized within-repertoire ranks of inferred template counts. A later analysis computed generation probabilities with a VDJ recombination model fitted to out-of-frame rearrangements, and checked the results against IGoR. A later analysis scored TCR-TCR, TCR-HLA and TCR-CMV co-occurrence with hypergeometric tests, applying a repertoire-size bias correction to TCR pairs. False discovery rates were estimated in a later analysis by permuting HLA or CMV assignments 20 times. In a later analysis, co-occurring TCRs were grouped using DBSCAN, with TCRdist sequence similarity added in when clustering inside HLA-allele-positive subsets. For co-occurrence clustering, repertoires with fewer than 30,000 or more than 120,000 public chains were excluded, along with a handful of repertoires with anomalous nucleotide sharing. Imported from immuneACCESS, the table was reduced by TCRdb to in-frame sequences with V and J called. These copies leave out some clones; in studies compared against another copy, an unresolved V gene accounts for under half, and the cause of the remainder is not known. The V and J calls and the clone size are those of that table, but D and trimming were determined from the DNA. For this sample there are around 140,000 clones; about four fifths appear just once. Approximately 1.1% of the sample rests with the top ten.

This TCR was recovered from a male donor in good health and CMV-seronegative. Sequencing was carried out using PBMCs.

The CDR3 region has the sequence CASSTGTSAEEQLF. The DNA sequence is given as TGTGCCAGCAGCACCGGGACTAGCGCGGAAGAGCAGCTCTTC. The rearranged segments are TRBV7-2 and TRBJ2-1, with 10 junctional bases fitting TRBD2. The CDR3, from cysteine to phenylalanine, totals 14 residues. The retained sequence is limited to the CDR3, 42 bases, with the frame set at the first base. CDR1 and CDR2, looked up from the germline V gene, are SGHTA and FQGNSA.